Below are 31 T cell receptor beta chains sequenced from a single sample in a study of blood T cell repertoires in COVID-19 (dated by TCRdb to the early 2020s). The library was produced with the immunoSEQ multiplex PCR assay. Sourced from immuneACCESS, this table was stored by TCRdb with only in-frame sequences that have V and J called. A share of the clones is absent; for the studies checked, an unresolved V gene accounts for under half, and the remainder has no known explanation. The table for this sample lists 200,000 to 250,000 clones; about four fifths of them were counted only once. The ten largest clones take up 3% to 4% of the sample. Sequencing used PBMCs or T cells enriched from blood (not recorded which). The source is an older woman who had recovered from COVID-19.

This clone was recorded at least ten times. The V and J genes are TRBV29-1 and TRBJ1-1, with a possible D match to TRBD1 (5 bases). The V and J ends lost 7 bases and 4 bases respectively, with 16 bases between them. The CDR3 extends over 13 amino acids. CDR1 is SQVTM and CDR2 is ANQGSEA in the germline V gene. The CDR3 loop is CSGSGGRGTEAFF. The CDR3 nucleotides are TGCAGCGGGTCGGGGGGTCGCGGCACTGAAGCTTTCTTT.

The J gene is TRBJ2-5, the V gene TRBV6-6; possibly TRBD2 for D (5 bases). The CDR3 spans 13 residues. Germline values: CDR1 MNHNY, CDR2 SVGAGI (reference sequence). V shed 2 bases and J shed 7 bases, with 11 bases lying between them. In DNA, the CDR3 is TGTGCCAGCAGTTACGAAGCCCGGGGGACCCAGTACTTC. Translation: CASSYEARGTQYF.

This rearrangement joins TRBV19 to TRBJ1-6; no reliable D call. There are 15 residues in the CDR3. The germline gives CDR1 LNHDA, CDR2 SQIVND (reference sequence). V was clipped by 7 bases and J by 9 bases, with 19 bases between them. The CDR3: CASINSGILGSPLHF. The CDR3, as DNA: TGTGCCAGTATTAACAGTGGAATTTTGGGTTCACCCCTCCACTTT.

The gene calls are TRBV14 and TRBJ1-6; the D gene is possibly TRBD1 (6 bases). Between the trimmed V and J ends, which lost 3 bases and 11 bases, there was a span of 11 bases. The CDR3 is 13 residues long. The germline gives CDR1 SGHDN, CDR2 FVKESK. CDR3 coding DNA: TGTGCCAGCAGCCACCAGGGGCGGGCACCCCTCCACTTT. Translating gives CASSHQGRAPLHF.

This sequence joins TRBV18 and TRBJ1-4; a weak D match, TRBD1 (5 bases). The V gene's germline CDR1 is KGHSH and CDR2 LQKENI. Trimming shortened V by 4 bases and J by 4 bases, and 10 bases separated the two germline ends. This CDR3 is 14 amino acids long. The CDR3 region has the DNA TGTGCCAGCTCACATGGGCAGGGTAATGAAAAACTGTTTTTT. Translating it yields CASSHGQGNEKLFF.

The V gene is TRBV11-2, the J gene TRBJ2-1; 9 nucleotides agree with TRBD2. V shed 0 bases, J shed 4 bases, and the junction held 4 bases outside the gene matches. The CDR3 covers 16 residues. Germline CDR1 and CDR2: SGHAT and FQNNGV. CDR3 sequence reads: CASSLDPTSGYNEQFF. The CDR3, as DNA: TGTGCCAGCAGCTTAGATCCGACTAGCGGATACAATGAGCAGTTCTTC.

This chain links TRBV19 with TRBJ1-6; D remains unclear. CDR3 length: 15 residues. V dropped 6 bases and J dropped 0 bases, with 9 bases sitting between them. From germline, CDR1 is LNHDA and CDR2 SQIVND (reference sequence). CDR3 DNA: TGTGCCAGTAGCTCGCGTTTCTCCTATAATTCACCCCTCCACTTT. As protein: CASSSRFSYNSPLHF.

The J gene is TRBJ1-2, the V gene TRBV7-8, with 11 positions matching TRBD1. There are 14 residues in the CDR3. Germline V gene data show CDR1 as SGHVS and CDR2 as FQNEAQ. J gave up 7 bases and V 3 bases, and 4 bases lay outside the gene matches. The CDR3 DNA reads TGTGCCAGCAGCTTCGGACAGGGGGCGAGTGGCTACACCTTC. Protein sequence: CASSFGQGASGYTF.

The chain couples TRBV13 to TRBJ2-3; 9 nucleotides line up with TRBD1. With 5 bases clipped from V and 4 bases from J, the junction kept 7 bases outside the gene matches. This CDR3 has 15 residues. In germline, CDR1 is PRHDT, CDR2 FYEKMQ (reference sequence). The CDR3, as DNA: TGTGCCAGCAGCCCTCGGACAGGGGTTTCAGATACGCAGTATTTT. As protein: CASSPRTGVSDTQYF.

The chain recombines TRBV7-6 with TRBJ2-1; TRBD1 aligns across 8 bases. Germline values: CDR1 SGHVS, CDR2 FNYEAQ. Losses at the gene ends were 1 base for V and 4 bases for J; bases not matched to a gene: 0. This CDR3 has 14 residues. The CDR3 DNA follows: TGTGCCAGCAGCTTAGGGACAGGGTACAATGAGCAGTTCTTC. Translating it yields CASSLGTGYNEQFF.

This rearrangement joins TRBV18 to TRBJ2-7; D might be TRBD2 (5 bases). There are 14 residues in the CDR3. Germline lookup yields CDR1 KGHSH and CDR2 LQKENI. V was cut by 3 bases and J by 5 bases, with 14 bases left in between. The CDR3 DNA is TGTGCCAGCTCACCGGGAGCGTTAAGGGACGAGCAGTACTTC. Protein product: CASSPGALRDEQYF.

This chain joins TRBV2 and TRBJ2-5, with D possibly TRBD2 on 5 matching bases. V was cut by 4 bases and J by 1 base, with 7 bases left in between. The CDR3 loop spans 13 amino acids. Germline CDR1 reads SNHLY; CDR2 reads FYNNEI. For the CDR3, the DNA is TGTGCCAGCAGTGCACTAGGCCAAGAGACCCAGTACTTC. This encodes CASSALGQETQYF.

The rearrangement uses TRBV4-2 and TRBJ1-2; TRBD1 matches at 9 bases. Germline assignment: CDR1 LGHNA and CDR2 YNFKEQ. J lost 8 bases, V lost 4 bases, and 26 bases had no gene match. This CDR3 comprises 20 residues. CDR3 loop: CASSRSEGHSGTGLVQGYTF. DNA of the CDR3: TGTGCCAGCAGCCGAAGTGAGGGACATTCCGGGACAGGGCTAGTTCAAGGCTACACCTTC.

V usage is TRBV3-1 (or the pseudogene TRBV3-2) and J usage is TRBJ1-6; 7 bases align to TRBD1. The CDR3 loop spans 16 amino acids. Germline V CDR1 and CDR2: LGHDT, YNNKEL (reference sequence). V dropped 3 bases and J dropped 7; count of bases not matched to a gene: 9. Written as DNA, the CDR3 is TGTGCCAGCAGCCACGTACAGGGGACAAGCAATTCACCCCTCCACTTT. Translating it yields CASSHVQGTSNSPLHF.

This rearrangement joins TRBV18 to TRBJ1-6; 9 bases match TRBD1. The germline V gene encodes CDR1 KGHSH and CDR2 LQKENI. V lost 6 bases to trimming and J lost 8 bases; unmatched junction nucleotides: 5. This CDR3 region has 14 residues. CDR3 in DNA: TGTGCCAGCTCCCAAGACAGGGGGGATTCACCCCTCCACTTT. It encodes CASSQDRGDSPLHF. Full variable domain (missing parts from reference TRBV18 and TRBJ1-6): NAGVMQNPRHLVRRRGQEARLRCSPMKGHSHVYWYRQLPEEGLKFMVYLQKENIIDESGMPKERFSAEFPKEGPSILRIQQVVRGDSAAYFCASSQDRGDSPLHFGNGTRLTVT.

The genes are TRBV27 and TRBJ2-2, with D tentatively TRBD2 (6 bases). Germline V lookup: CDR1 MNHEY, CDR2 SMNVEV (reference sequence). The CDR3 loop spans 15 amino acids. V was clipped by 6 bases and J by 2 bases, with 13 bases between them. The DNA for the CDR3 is TGTGCCAGCAGGACCGGGACTCTTAACACCGGGGAGCTGTTTTTT. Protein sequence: CASRTGTLNTGELFF.

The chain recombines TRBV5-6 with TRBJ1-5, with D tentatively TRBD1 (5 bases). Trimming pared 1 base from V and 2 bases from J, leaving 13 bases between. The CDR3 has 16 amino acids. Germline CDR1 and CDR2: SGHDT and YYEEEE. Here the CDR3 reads CASSLLAREGNQPQHF. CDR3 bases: TGTGCCAGCAGCTTGTTGGCCAGGGAGGGCAATCAGCCCCAGCATTTT.

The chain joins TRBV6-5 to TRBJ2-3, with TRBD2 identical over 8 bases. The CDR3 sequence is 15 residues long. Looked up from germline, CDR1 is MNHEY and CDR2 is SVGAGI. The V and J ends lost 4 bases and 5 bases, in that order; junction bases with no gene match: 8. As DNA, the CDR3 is TGTGCCAGCAGTTTTTACAGCGGGGGCGTAGATACGCAGTATTTT. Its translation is CASSFYSGGVDTQYF.

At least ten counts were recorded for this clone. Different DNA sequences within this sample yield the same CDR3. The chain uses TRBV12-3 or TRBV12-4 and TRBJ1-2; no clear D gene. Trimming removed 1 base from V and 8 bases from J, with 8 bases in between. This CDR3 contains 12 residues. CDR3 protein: CASSLGGRGYTF. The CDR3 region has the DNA TGTGCCAGCAGTTTAGGAGGGAGGGGCTACACCTTC.

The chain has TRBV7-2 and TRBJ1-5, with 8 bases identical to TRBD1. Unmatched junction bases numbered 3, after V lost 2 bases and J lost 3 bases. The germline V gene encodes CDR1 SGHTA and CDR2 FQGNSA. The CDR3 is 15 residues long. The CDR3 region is CASSLRTGYNQPQHF. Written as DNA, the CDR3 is TGTGCCAGCAGCTTAAGGACAGGGTACAATCAGCCCCAGCATTTT.

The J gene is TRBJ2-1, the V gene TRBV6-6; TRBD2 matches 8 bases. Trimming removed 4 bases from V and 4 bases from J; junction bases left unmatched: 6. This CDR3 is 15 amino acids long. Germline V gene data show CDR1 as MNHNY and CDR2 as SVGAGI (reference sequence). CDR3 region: CASSSSGGVYNEQFF. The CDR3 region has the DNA TGTGCCAGCAGTTCAAGCGGGGGAGTGTACAATGAGCAGTTCTTC.

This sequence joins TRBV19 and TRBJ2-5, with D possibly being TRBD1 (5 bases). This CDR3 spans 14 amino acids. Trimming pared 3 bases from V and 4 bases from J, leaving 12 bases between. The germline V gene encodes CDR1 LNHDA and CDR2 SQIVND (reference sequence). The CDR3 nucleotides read TGTGCCAGTAGTATGAGACAGTGGGGAGAGACCCAGTACTTC. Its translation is CASSMRQWGETQYF.

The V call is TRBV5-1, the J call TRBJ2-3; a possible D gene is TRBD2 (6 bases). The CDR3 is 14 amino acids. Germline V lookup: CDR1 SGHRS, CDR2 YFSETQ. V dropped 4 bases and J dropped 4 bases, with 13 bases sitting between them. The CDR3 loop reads CASSHGTGSDTQYF. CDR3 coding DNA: TGCGCCAGCAGCCACGGGACTGGGTCAGATACGCAGTATTTT.

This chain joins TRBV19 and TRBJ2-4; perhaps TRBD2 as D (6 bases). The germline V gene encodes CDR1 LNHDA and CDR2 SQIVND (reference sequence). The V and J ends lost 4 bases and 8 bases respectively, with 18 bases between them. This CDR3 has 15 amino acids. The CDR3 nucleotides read TGTGCCAGTAGTACCTGGACTGGCAGGGAGGACATTCAGTACTTC. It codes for CASSTWTGREDIQYF.

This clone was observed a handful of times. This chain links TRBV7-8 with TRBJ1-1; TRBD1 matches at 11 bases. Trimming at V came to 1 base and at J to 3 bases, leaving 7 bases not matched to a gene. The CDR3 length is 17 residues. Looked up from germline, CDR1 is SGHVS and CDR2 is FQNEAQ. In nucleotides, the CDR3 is TGTGCCAGCAGCTTAGGAAGGACAGGGGGCACGCACACTGAAGCTTTCTTT. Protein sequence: CASSLGRTGGTHTEAFF.

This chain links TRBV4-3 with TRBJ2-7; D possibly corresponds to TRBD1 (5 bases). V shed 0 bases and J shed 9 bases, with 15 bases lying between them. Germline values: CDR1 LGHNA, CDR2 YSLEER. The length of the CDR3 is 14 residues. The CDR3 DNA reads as TGCGCCAGCAGCCAAGAATTAGGCGACAGCGTGCAGTACTTC. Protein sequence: CASSQELGDSVQYF.

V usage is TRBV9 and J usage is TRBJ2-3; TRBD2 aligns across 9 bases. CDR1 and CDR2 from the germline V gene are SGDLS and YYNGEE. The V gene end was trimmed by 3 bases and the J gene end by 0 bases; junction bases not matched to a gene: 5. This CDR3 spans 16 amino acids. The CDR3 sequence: CASSGSGGYSTDTQYF. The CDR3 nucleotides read TGTGCCAGCAGCGGTAGCGGGGGTTATAGCACAGATACGCAGTATTTT.

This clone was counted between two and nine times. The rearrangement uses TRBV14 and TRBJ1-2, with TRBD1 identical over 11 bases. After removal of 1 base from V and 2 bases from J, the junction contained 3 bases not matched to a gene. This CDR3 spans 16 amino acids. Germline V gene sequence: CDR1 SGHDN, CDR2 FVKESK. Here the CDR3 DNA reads TGTGCCAGCAGCCAAGGAGGACAGGGGGCAAACTATGGCTACACCTTC. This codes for CASSQGGQGANYGYTF.

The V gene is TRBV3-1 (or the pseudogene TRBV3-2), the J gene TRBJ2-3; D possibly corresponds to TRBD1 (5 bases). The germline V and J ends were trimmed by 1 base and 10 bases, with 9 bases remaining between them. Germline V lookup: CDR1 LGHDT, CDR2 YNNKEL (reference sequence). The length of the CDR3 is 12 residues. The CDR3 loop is CASSQGQGAQYF. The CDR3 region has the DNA TGTGCCAGCAGCCAAGGACAAGGGGCGCAGTATTTT.

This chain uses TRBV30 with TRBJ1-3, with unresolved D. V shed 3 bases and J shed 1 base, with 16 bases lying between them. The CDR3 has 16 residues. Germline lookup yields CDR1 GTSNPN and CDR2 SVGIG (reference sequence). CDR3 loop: CAWSSPRRGSGNTIYF. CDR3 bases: TGTGCCTGGAGCTCCCCCCGTCGGGGATCTGGAAACACCATATATTTT.

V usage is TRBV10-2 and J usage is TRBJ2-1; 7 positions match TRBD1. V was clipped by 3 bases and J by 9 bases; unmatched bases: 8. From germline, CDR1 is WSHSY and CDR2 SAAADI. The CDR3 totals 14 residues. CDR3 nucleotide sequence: TGCGCCAGCAGTGAAAGCAGGGGGTCGGTTGAGCAGTTCTTC. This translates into CASSESRGSVEQFF.